Below, 23 T cell receptor beta chains from the same sample are listed, as sequenced in a study of blood T cell repertoires in COVID-19. Some clones are missing from TCRdb's copy, which holds only in-frame ones; the method was immunoSEQ multiplex PCR. The sample includes 200,000 to 250,000 clones, around 86% seen only once; the top ten take 2% to 2.5%. The sequenced material came from PBMCs or T cells enriched from blood (not recorded which). These receptors all come from a woman in her fifties or sixties who had recovered from COVID-19.

This clone was found once. The chain combines TRBV6-5 with TRBJ1-1; D not certain. Trimming stripped 0 bases from V and 0 bases from J, with 11 bases between. The CDR3 totals 16 residues. Germline values: CDR1 MNHEY, CDR2 SVGAGI. In nucleotides, the CDR3 is TGTGCCAGCAGTTACTCGATATTACAGTTGAACACTGAAGCTTTCTTT. This codes for CASSYSILQLNTEAFF.

With respect to this clone: Different DNA sequences within this sample yield the same CDR3. The chain joins TRBV7-3 to TRBJ1-1; D might be TRBD1 (6 bases). The CDR3 contains 13 residues. Deletions cut 3 bases from V and 1 base from J, with 6 bases between. The germline V gene has CDR1 SGHTA and CDR2 FQGTGA. The CDR3 is CASSLTGNTEAFF. CDR3 nucleotides: TGTGCCAGCAGCTTGACAGGGAACACTGAAGCTTTCTTT. The full variable domain, rest sourced from reference TRBV7-3 and TRBJ1-1, is GAGVSQTPSNKVTEKGKYVELRCDPISGHTALYWYRQSLGQGPEFLIYFQGTGAADDSGLPNDRFFAVRPEGSVSTLKIQRTERGDSAVYLCASSLTGNTEAFFGQGTRLTVV.

This clone was seen a handful of times. V is TRBV18 and J is TRBJ1-1; tentatively, D is TRBD1 (6 bases). Per germline, CDR1 KGHSH and CDR2 LQKENI. Deletions cut 3 bases from V and 2 bases from J, with 13 bases between. CDR3 size: 15 residues. CDR3 sequence: CASSPPGGPNTEAFF. DNA for the CDR3: TGTGCCAGCTCACCTCCGGGGGGCCCAAACACTGAAGCTTTCTTT. Using reference TRBV18 and TRBJ1-1 for the parts outside the CDR3, the full variable domain is NAGVMQNPRHLVRRRGQEARLRCSPMKGHSHVYWYRQLPEEGLKFMVYLQKENIIDESGMPKERFSAEFPKEGPSILRIQQVVRGDSAAYFCASSPPGGPNTEAFFGQGTRLTVV.

This clone ranks as medium-sized. V usage is TRBV2 and J usage is TRBJ1-5; the D gene is possibly TRBD1 (5 bases). This CDR3 region has 13 residues. In germline, CDR1 is SNHLY, CDR2 FYNNEI. V lost 7 bases, J lost 4 bases, and 11 bases lay in between. The CDR3 sequence: CASNQEGNQPQHF. The CDR3 region has the DNA TGTGCCAGCAATCAGGAGGGGAATCAGCCCCAGCATTTT.

This chain uses TRBV5-8 with TRBJ2-1; tentative D call: TRBD2 (6 bases). V lost 1 base and J 3 bases, leaving 17 bases between the germline ends. The CDR3 has 17 residues. Germline V gene lookup returns CDR1 SGHTS and CDR2 YDEGEE. The CDR3 sequence: CASSLWGSGSLYNEQFF. The CDR3 coding sequence is TGTGCCAGCAGCTTGTGGGGTAGCGGTTCCCTCTACAATGAGCAGTTCTTC.

The chain uses TRBV4-1 and TRBJ1-4; no reliable D call. The ends were cut back, 1 base at V and 4 bases at J, with 10 bases in the middle. The germline V gene encodes CDR1 MGHRA and CDR2 YSYEKL. The CDR3 is 15 amino acids. DNA of the CDR3: TGCGCCAGCAGCCAAGCCGGGAGGATTAATGAAAAACTGTTTTTT. Its translation: CASSQAGRINEKLFF.

The rearrangement uses TRBV30 and TRBJ2-1, with TRBD1 matching over 7 bases. Unmatched junction bases numbered 6, after V lost 0 bases and J lost 4 bases. The germline V gene has CDR1 GTSNPN and CDR2 SVGIG (reference sequence). The CDR3 contains 15 residues. The CDR3 spells CAWSVQGTRYNEQFF. DNA for the CDR3: TGTGCCTGGAGTGTACAGGGGACCCGGTACAATGAGCAGTTCTTC. Filled out from reference TRBV30 and TRBJ2-1, the complete variable domain reads SQTIHQWPATLVQPVGSPLSLECTVEGTSNPNLYWYRQAAGRGLQLLFYSVGIGQISSEVPQNLSASRPQDRQFILSSKKLLLSDSGFYLCAWSVQGTRYNEQFFGPGTRLTVL.

This chain uses TRBV6-5 with TRBJ1-4, with D perhaps TRBD1 (5 bases). Germline V gene sequence: CDR1 MNHEY, CDR2 SVGAGI. The CDR3 runs 14 residues. V was trimmed by 6 bases and J by 7 bases, leaving 15 bases between them. DNA for the CDR3: TGTGCCAGCAGATTGGGTAGTCAGGGTGAAAAACTGTTTTTT. This codes for CASRLGSQGEKLFF.

The chain uses TRBV2 and TRBJ2-7, with D tentatively TRBD1 (7 bases). CDR3 length: 16 residues. V was clipped by 7 bases and J by 1 base, with 20 bases between them. CDR1 is SNHLY and CDR2 is FYNNEI in the germline V gene. CDR3 DNA: TGTGCCAGCAAGTTGGGTGGCAGGGGGACTTCCTACGAGCAGTACTTC. Translating gives CASKLGGRGTSYEQYF. Full variable domain (rest looked up from reference TRBV2 and TRBJ2-7): EPEVTQTPSHQVTQMGQEVILRCVPISNHLYFYWYRQILGQKVEFLVSFYNNEISEKSEIFDDQFSVERPDGSNFTLKIRSTKLEDSAMYFCASKLGGRGTSYEQYFGPGTRLTVT.

This sequence joins TRBV4-2 and TRBJ1-1; D is perhaps TRBD1 (5 bases). CDR1 is LGHNA, CDR2 YNFKEQ, per germline. V lost 4 bases and J lost 1, with 10 bases in between. There are 14 residues in the CDR3. The CDR3 spells CASSPITGNTEAFF. The DNA of the CDR3 is TGTGCCAGCAGCCCTATCACAGGGAACACTGAAGCTTTCTTT.

This clone was observed a single time. This chain connects TRBV6-1 to TRBJ2-7, with TRBD1 matching over 9 bases. This CDR3 spans 16 amino acids. Germline-derived CDR1 and CDR2 are MNHNS and SASEGT. The V segment lost 4 bases and the J segment 4 bases; nucleotides outside the gene matches: 11. The CDR3 is CASSGHSGTGTYEQYF. The CDR3 DNA sequence: TGTGCCAGCAGTGGACACTCCGGGACAGGGACGTACGAGCAGTACTTC.

This clone was counted a few times. This chain connects TRBV28 to TRBJ1-3, with D unclear. Germline V CDR1 and CDR2: MDHEN, SYDVKM. This CDR3 has 15 amino acids. V lost 6 bases and J lost 8, with 20 bases in between. This CDR3 reads CASSLGAVGLDTIYF. CDR3 DNA: TGTGCCAGCAGCCTGGGAGCCGTTGGTCTAGACACCATATATTTT.

This clone was counted once. The chain employs TRBV7-2 and TRBJ2-7, with D hard to call. Deletions cut 5 bases from V and 3 bases from J, with 8 bases between. Germline V gene sequence: CDR1 SGHTA, CDR2 FQGNSA. This CDR3 is built from 12 residues. For the CDR3, the DNA is TGTGCCAGCAGCGCTCTAGGCTACGAGCAGTACTTC. Protein sequence: CASSALGYEQYF.

This sequence joins TRBV14 and TRBJ1-5; TRBD1 aligns across 7 bases. CDR3 length: 16 residues. Germline CDR1 is SGHDN and CDR2 is FVKESK. V gave up 4 bases and J gave up 2 bases; unmatched junction bases: 8. The CDR3 region has the DNA TGTGCCAGCAGCCCACCCCATGACAGGGGCAATCAGCCCCAGCATTTT. As protein: CASSPPHDRGNQPQHF.

This chain uses TRBV30 with TRBJ1-2; 10 bases map to TRBD1. The CDR3 spans 13 residues. V shed 1 base, J shed 5 bases, and the junction held 1 base outside the gene matches. The germline CDR1 and CDR2 sequences are GTSNPN and SVGIG (reference sequence). The CDR3 here is CAWSGTGGYGYTF. Here the CDR3 DNA reads TGTGCCTGGAGTGGGACAGGGGGGTATGGCTACACCTTC.

V is TRBV6-2 or TRBV6-3 and J is TRBJ1-4, with TRBD1 identical over 7 bases. CDR1 MNHEY and CDR2 SVGEGT come from the germline V gene. J lost 8 bases, V lost 6 bases, and 12 bases had no gene match. The CDR3 is 15 amino acids. CDR3 in amino acids: CASSWGQTRGEKLFF. Here the CDR3 DNA reads TGTGCCAGCAGCTGGGGACAGACAAGGGGCGAAAAACTGTTTTTT.

The rearrangement links TRBV5-1 to TRBJ1-5; maybe TRBD1 (5 bases). V lost 0 bases and J lost 0, with 19 bases in between. The CDR3 loop spans 19 amino acids. Germline V CDR1 and CDR2: SGHRS, YFSETQ. CDR3 coding DNA: TGCGCCAGCAGCTTGGGGCCCCAAATGGGGGGATATAGCAATCAGCCCCAGCATTTT. It translates to CASSLGPQMGGYSNQPQHF.

To note about this clone: Other DNA sequences in the sample encode the same CDR3. This sequence joins TRBV6-1 and TRBJ1-6, with 10 bases fitting TRBD1. The germline CDR1 and CDR2 sequences are MNHNS and SASEGT. The CDR3 length is 15 residues. V shed 1 base and J 6 bases; nucleotides not matched to a gene: 0. The CDR3 DNA reads as TGTGCCAGCAGTGAAGGGACAGGGGGTAATTCACCCCTCCACTTT. It specifies CASSEGTGGNSPLHF.

The rearrangement links TRBV7-9 to TRBJ1-2, with 8 bases identical to TRBD1. Germline-derived CDR1 and CDR2 are SEHNR and FQNEAQ (reference sequence). Losses at the gene ends were 0 bases for V and 10 bases for J; bases not matched to a gene: 22. The CDR3 runs to 19 residues. The CDR3 loop reads CASSLAQWTGSVTSGDYTF. Written as DNA, the CDR3 is TGTGCCAGCAGCTTAGCGCAATGGACAGGGAGCGTTACATCTGGGGACTACACCTTC.

This chain uses TRBV11-3 with TRBJ2-1; 8 bases are shared with TRBD1. The CDR3 sequence is 14 residues long. Germline V gene lookup returns CDR1 SGHNT and CDR2 YENEEA. After removal of 4 bases from V and 9 bases from J, the junction contained 8 bases not matched to a gene. The CDR3 nucleotides are TGTGCCAGCAGCTCCCGGACAGGGAGGAGTGAGCAGTTCTTC. It encodes CASSSRTGRSEQFF.

The rearrangement links TRBV2 to TRBJ1-6; D is perhaps TRBD1 (6 bases). The CDR3 has 14 amino acids. The V gene lost 8 bases and the J gene lost 9 bases, with 17 bases spanning the gap. Germline V gene sequence: CDR1 SNHLY, CDR2 FYNNEI. Here the CDR3 reads CASRQALGFSPLHF. In DNA form, the CDR3 reads TGTGCCAGCCGACAGGCTCTTGGTTTTTCACCCCTCCACTTT.

The chain uses TRBV5-1 and TRBJ1-1, with D perhaps TRBD1 (6 bases). Deletions cut 2 bases from V and 8 bases from J, with 13 bases between. CDR1 and CDR2 (germline): SGHRS, YFSETQ. The CDR3 runs to 13 residues. The CDR3 coding sequence is TGCGCCAGCAGCTTTGACAGGTGGCGGGAAGCTTTCTTT. Its protein product is CASSFDRWREAFF.

The sample holds one count of this clone. J is TRBJ2-7 and V is TRBV7-2, with 8 positions matching TRBD2. Losses at the gene ends were 1 base for V and 4 bases for J; bases not matched to a gene: 6. Germline CDR1 and CDR2: SGHTA and FQGNSA. This CDR3 comprises 15 residues. The CDR3 region is CASSLGPGGPYEQYF. The CDR3 DNA is TGTGCCAGCAGCTTAGGGCCGGGAGGGCCTTACGAGCAGTACTTC. The variable domain in full, with the rest retrieved from reference TRBV7-2 and TRBJ2-7, is GAGVSQSPSNKVTEKGKDVELRCDPISGHTALYWYRQSLGQGLEFLIYFQGNSAPDKSGLPSDRFSAERTGGSVSTLTIQRTQQEDSAVYLCASSLGPGGPYEQYFGPGTRLTVT.